These T cell receptor beta chains were read from a single sample in a study of cytomegalovirus exposure and HLA in healthy donors. Profiled with immunoSEQ multiplex PCR; TCRdb holds only in-frame clones, not every one. The sample carries some 140,000 clones, over 70% recorded once. Specimen: PBMCs. Every receptor here comes from a man younger than 45 in good health and CMV-seronegative. Each CDR3 is given with its conserved first and last residue. A D gene is named only where the DNA matches it firmly.

TRBV7-2,TRBD1,TRBJ1-6,TGTGCCAGCAGCTTACAGGGGGATTATAATTCACCCCTCCACTTT,CASSLQGDYNSPLHF
TRBV7-9,TRBD1,TRBJ2-5,TGTGCCAGCAGCTTAAGGACAGGGGGCCAAGAGACCCAGTACTTC,CASSLRTGGQETQYF
TRBV2,.,TRBJ2-7,TGTGCCAGCAGTGGCCGGACTGCAACCTACGAGCAGTACTTC,CASSGRTATYEQYF
TRBV5-1,TRBD1,TRBJ1-1,TGCGCCAGCAGCTTTGACAGGGTGAACACTGAAGCTTTCTTT,CASSFDRVNTEAFF
TRBV5-4,TRBD2,TRBJ2-3,TGTGCCAGCAGCTTGCCAAGCGGGGGCACAGATACGCAGTATTTT,CASSLPSGGTDTQYF
TRBV7-9,.,TRBJ2-7,TGTGCCAGCAGCTTAGATCCAGGGTGGTACGAGCAGTACTTC,CASSLDPGWYEQYF
TRBV18,.,TRBJ2-5,TGTGCCAGCTCCCCACTGAGGGCTGGGGAGACCCAGTACTTC,CASSPLRAGETQYF
TRBV15,TRBD2,TRBJ2-1,TGTGCCACCAGCACCCCTAGCGGGGTCTACAATGAGCAGTTCTTC,CATSTPSGVYNEQFF
TRBV7-2,.,TRBJ2-1,TGTGCCAGCAGCGTCATAGCAGAGCAGTTCTTC,CASSVIAEQFF
TRBV15,.,TRBJ2-2,TGTGCCACGAGGGCCGTTGCGAACACCGGGGAGCTGTTTTTT,CATRAVANTGELFF
TRBV5-6,TRBD1,TRBJ1-2,TGTGCCAGCAGCTGGGGGACAGGGGATGGCCACACCTTC,CASSWGTGDGHTF
TRBV6-5,TRBD1,TRBJ1-4,TGTGCCAGCAGGACAGGGGGGGAAAAACTGTTTTTT,CASRTGGEKLFF
TRBV7-9,TRBD2,TRBJ2-7,TGTGCCACCGGCCCGGGAGGGGAACGGTACGAGCAGTACTTC,CATGPGGERYEQYF
TRBV5-4,TRBD1,TRBJ1-2,TGTGCCAGCAGCTTGGAACAGGGGAGATTTGGCTACACCTTC,CASSLEQGRFGYTF
TRBV6-4,TRBD2,TRBJ2-1,TGTGCCAGCAGTGAGCGGGCGGGGGGGAACAATGAGCAGTTCTTC,CASSERAGGNNEQFF
TRBV7-2,TRBD2,TRBJ2-2,TGTGCCAGCAGCCAATCACTAAGCGGGGGGGCCCGCGGGGAGCTGTTTTTT,CASSQSLSGGARGELFF
TRBV6-1,TRBD2,TRBJ2-1,TGTGCCAGCAGTGAACAGCGGGGGGACTACAATGAGCAGTTCTTC,CASSEQRGDYNEQFF
TRBV19,.,TRBJ1-5,TGTGCCAGTAGTTACGGAGTCAATCAGCCCCAGAATTTT,CASSYGVNQPQNF
TRBV6-1,.,TRBJ1-3,TGTGCCAGCAGGGAGGTCTCTGGAAACACCATATATTTT,CASREVSGNTIYF
TRBV6-1,.,TRBJ2-1,TGTGCCAGCAGCCCCGGACGGAGGGAGCAGTTCTTC,CASSPGRREQFF